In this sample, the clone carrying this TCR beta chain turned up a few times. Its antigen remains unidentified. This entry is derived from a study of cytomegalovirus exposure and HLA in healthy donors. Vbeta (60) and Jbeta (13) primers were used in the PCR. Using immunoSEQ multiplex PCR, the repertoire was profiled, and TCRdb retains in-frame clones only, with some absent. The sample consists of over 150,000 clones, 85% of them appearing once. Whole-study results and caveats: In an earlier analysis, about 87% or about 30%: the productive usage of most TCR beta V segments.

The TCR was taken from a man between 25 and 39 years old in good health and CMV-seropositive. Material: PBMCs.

Here the CDR3 DNA reads TGCGCCAGCAGCCAATTCCGAGGAGAGACCCAGTACTTC. Translating it yields CASSQFRGETQYF. The chain joins TRBV4-3 to TRBJ2-5; no firm D call. Germline V gene lookup returns CDR1 LGHNA and CDR2 YSLEER. V lost 2 bases and J lost 4, with 8 bases in between. The CDR3 covers 13 residues.